The present TCR beta chain was sequenced within a study of blood T cell repertoires in COVID-19. The CDR3 extends over 14 amino acids. Germline V gene lookup returns CDR1 LGHDT and CDR2 YNNKEL (reference sequence). Trimming took off 0 bases at V and 7 bases at J, with 7 bases between the two ends. Per the authors' pipeline: Reference gene primer amplification yielded estimated nucleated cell counts. Method: immunoSEQ multiplex PCR; TCRdb's copy keeps in-frame clones and lacks some. For V, J and clone size, that table is used; D and trimming come from the DNA. The sample includes about 270,000 clones, roughly nine tenths seen only once; the top ten take 2.4%.

This TCR was sampled from a woman under 30 who had recovered from COVID-19. The sequenced sample consisted of PBMCs or T cells enriched from blood (not recorded which). V and J are TRBV3-1 (or the pseudogene TRBV3-2) and TRBJ1-6; D remains ambiguous. CDR3: CASSQDHGNSPLHF. As DNA, the CDR3 is TGTGCCAGCAGCCAAGATCATGGCAATTCACCCCTCCACTTT.